This T cell receptor (beta chain) originates from a study of CD8 T cells in ankylosing spondylitis. The germline V gene has CDR1 SEHNR and CDR2 FQNEAQ (reference sequence). Trimming took off 5 bases at V and 8 bases at J, with 18 bases between the two ends. The CDR3 length is 15 residues. One entry per CDR3 protein, called by TCRdb with MiXCR from the 5' RACE reads. The top ten clones hold about 15% of a sample with roughly 180,000 distinct CDR3 sequences, 9.8% of them seen once. The gene calls are TRBV7-9 and TRBJ1-4; D is uncertain. The sequenced sample consisted of blood, either unsorted or a sorted T cell fraction (not recorded which). This receptor was taken from a female donor with ankylosing spondylitis or in good health (not recorded which). DNA of the CDR3: TGTGCCAGCAGCGGGCCGGGCCTCGGTTGGGAAAAACTGTTTTTT. Protein sequence: CASSGPGLGWEKLFF. Full variable domain (rest looked up from reference TRBV7-9 and TRBJ1-4): DTGVSQNPRHKITKRGQNVTFRCDPISEHNRLYWYRQTLGQGPEFLTYFQNEAQLEKSRLLSDRFSAERPKGSFSTLEIQRTEQGDSAMYLCASSGPGLGWEKLFFGSGTQLSVL.